The 2 T cell receptor beta chains reported below all come from one sample, sequenced in a study of blood T cell repertoires in COVID-19. TCRdb's table, derived via immunoSEQ multiplex PCR, lists solely in-frame clones and lacks some. The table lists roughly 200,000 clones, about 85% of them singletons. Specimen: peripheral blood. These receptors were collected from a woman older than 75 with COVID-19, enrolled during active disease.

This clone occurred many times. The CDR3 sequence is CASSVSGGRQPQHF. The CDR3, as DNA: TGTGCCAGTAGTGTATCAGGGGGTCGGCAGCCCCAGCATTTT. This chain links TRBV19 with TRBJ1-5, with TRBD1 matching over 7 bases. J lost 7 bases, V lost 5 bases, and 8 bases had no gene match. This CDR3 is built from 14 residues. CDR1 is LNHDA and CDR2 is SQIVND in the germline V gene (reference sequence). Looking up the rest from reference TRBV19 and TRBJ1-5 gives the full variable domain: DGGITQSPKYLFRKEGQNVTLSCEQNLNHDAMYWYRQDPGQGLRLIYYSQIVNDFQKGDIAEGYSVSREKKESFPLTVTSAQKNPTAFYLCASSVSGGRQPQHFGDGTRLSIL.

This sequence joins TRBV15 and TRBJ1-6; TRBD1 might be the D (5 bases). Germline-derived CDR1 and CDR2 are LNHNV and YYDKDF (reference sequence). V was shortened by 2 bases and J by 10 bases, with 12 bases between the two germline ends. The CDR3 spans 14 residues. CDR3 protein: CATSRQGEGSPLHF. The DNA for the CDR3 is TGTGCCACCAGCAGACAGGGTGAAGGGTCACCCCTCCACTTT.